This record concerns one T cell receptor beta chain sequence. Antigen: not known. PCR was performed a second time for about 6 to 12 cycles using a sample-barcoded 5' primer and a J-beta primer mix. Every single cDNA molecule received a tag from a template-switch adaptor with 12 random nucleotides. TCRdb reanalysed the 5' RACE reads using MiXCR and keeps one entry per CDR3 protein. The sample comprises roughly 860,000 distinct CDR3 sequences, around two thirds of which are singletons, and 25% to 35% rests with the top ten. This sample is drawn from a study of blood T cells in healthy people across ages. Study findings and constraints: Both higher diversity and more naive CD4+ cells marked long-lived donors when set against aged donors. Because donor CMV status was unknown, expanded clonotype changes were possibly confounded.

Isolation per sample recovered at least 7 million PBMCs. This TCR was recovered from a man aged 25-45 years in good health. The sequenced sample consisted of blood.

Here the CDR3 reads CAGDSAGEQFF. The CDR3 nucleotides are TGTGCCGGGGACTCCGCGGGAGAGCAGTTCTTC. The V call is TRBV2, the J call TRBJ2-1, with D possibly TRBD2 on 6 matching bases. The length of the CDR3 is 11 residues. Germline V gene data show CDR1 as SNHLY and CDR2 as FYNNEI. V lost 11 bases and J 10 bases, leaving 15 bases between the germline ends.